Each of the 27 T cell receptor beta chains below was sequenced from the same sample in a study of response to subunit inactivated influenza vaccine. TCRdb processed the RT-PCR reads anew with MiXCR; each CDR3 protein has one entry. The sample shows 450,000 to 600,000 distinct CDR3 sequences, 16% of them seen only once. Sequenced material: CD4+ T cells sorted from PBMCs, taken roughly 24 months after vaccination. The receptors stem from a man aged 50-75 years who received an inactivated influenza vaccine.

This clonotype has ten or more counts. V gene TRBV6-2 or TRBV6-3 combines with J gene TRBJ2-1; D remains unclear. The CDR3 has 12 amino acids. Trimming removed 5 bases at V and 12 bases at J, with 14 bases between. Germline V gives CDR1 MNHEY, CDR2 SVGEGT. CDR3 nucleotides: TGTGCCAGCAGTCCAGACTCCTTAAGGCAGTTCTTC. Amino acid sequence: CASSPDSLRQFF.

There are a few counts of this clonotype. The chain couples TRBV20-1 to TRBJ2-5; 11 nucleotides agree with TRBD2. CDR3 size: 15 residues. Looked up from germline, CDR1 is DFQATT and CDR2 is SNEGSKA (reference sequence). J was trimmed by 0 bases and V by 5 bases; bases with no gene match: 5. The CDR3 DNA reads as TGCAGTGCTCGACCTAGCGGGGGGTACCAAGAGACCCAGTACTTC. Protein sequence: CSARPSGGYQETQYF.

The sample holds many counts of this clonotype. V is TRBV4-2 and J is TRBJ1-2; D not resolved. V lost 0 bases and J 4 bases, leaving 12 bases between the germline ends. The CDR3 sequence is 15 residues long. Germline assignment: CDR1 LGHNA and CDR2 YNFKEQ. CDR3 region: CASSQDRGTFYGYTF. CDR3 bases: TGTGCCAGCAGCCAAGATCGGGGAACCTTCTATGGCTACACCTTC.

The rearrangement joins TRBV5-1 to TRBJ2-6, with D unclear. Germline CDR1 is SGHRS and CDR2 is YFSETQ. The CDR3 has 16 residues. Trimming shortened V by 2 bases and J by 0 bases, and 9 bases separated the two germline ends. CDR3: CASSLVRSSGANVLTF. Written as DNA, the CDR3 is TGCGCCAGCAGCTTAGTCAGGAGCTCTGGGGCCAACGTCCTGACTTTC.

This clonotype has a handful of counts. The CDR3 DNA reads TGTGCCAGCAGCTTGTACCCCGGGACTAGCGGCAGGGGTACGCAGTATTTT. Encoded protein: CASSLYPGTSGRGTQYF. This rearrangement joins TRBV7-6 to TRBJ2-3; 11 nucleotides align to TRBD2. V dropped 3 bases and J dropped 8; count of bases not matched to a gene: 13. The CDR3 covers 17 residues. Per germline, CDR1 SGHVS and CDR2 FNYEAQ.

This clonotype was counted only a few times. The chain uses TRBV2 and TRBJ2-1; the match to TRBD2 covers 9 bases. The germline gives CDR1 SNHLY, CDR2 FYNNEI. CDR3 size: 13 residues. V lost 6 bases, J lost 5 bases, and 2 bases stayed unmatched. The CDR3 DNA reads as TGTGCCAGCAGACGACTAGCGGACAATGAGCAGTTCTTC. Translated: CASRRLADNEQFF.

The chain uses TRBV24-1 and TRBJ1-1; maybe TRBD1 (6 bases). Trimming removed 1 base at V and 5 bases at J, with 16 bases between. This CDR3 contains 16 residues. In germline, CDR1 is KGHDR, CDR2 SFDVKD. In DNA form, the CDR3 reads TGTGCCACCAGTGATTTAGGGACGGGGGGCCGGACTGAAGCTTTCTTT. This sequence encodes CATSDLGTGGRTEAFF.

This rearrangement joins TRBV4-2 to TRBJ2-7; D uncertain. The CDR3 is 13 amino acids. V dropped 4 bases and J dropped 2 bases, with 9 bases sitting between them. Germline V gene data show CDR1 as LGHNA and CDR2 as YNFKEQ. CDR3 sequence (DNA): TGTGCCAGCAGCCCATTAGAAACCTACGAGCAGTACTTC. The encoded protein is CASSPLETYEQYF.

CDR3 sequence reads: CASSQEGQGHEQYF. The CDR3 DNA follows: TGCGCCAGCAGCCAAGAGGGACAGGGTCACGAGCAGTACTTC. The chain employs TRBV4-3 and TRBJ2-7; 9 nucleotides align to TRBD1. The CDR3 spans 14 residues. V trimming: 0 bases; J trimming: 5 bases; junction bases outside the gene matches: 2. Germline lookup yields CDR1 LGHNA and CDR2 YSLEER.

The rearrangement links TRBV5-5 to TRBJ2-1; TRBD1 might be the D (6 bases). There are 15 residues in the CDR3. Trimming stripped 4 bases from V and 4 bases from J, with 15 bases between. Germline V gene sequence: CDR1 SGHKS, CDR2 YYEKEE (reference sequence). The CDR3 DNA reads as TGTGCCAGCAGCCCCCCGGGACACAAATACAATGAGCAGTTCTTC. Its protein is CASSPPGHKYNEQFF.

The genes are TRBV20-1 and TRBJ2-5, with D tentatively TRBD2 (6 bases). The V and J ends lost 6 bases and 1 base respectively, with 12 bases between them. Per germline, CDR1 DFQATT and CDR2 SNEGSKA (reference sequence). The CDR3 is made up of 13 amino acids. CDR3 residues: CSATWEAQETQYF. DNA for the CDR3: TGCAGTGCAACCTGGGAGGCCCAAGAGACCCAGTACTTC.

The rearrangement links TRBV5-6 to TRBJ1-2; D might be TRBD1 (6 bases). CDR1 is SGHDT and CDR2 is YYEEEE in the germline V gene. The V end lost 1 base, the J end lost 3 bases, and 10 bases lay between the germline ends. This CDR3 is 14 amino acids long. For the CDR3, the DNA is TGTGCCAGCAGCTTGTTACAGGGTGACTATGGCTACACCTTC. Amino acids: CASSLLQGDYGYTF. The full variable domain, completed using reference TRBV5-6 and TRBJ1-2, is DAGVTQSPTHLIKTRGQQVTLRCSPKSGHDTVSWYQQALGQGPQFIFQYYEEEERQRGNFPDRFSGHQFPNYSSELNVNALLLGDSALYLCASSLLQGDYGYTFGSGTRLTVV.

Only a few counts were recorded for this clonotype. The chain uses TRBV2 and TRBJ1-5; no definite D call. The CDR3 consists of 15 residues. Germline lookup yields CDR1 SNHLY and CDR2 FYNNEI. V lost 5 bases to trimming and J lost 5 bases, with 16 bases between them. CDR3 nucleotides: TGTGCCAGCAGTTCTAGGACCGGGTGGGATCAGCCCCAGCATTTT. Protein: CASSSRTGWDQPQHF.

V is TRBV6-5 and J is TRBJ2-1; TRBD2 might be the D (6 bases). The CDR3 is 15 residues long. V lost 0 bases to trimming and J lost 7 bases, with 13 bases between them. The germline CDR1 and CDR2 sequences are MNHEY and SVGAGI. CDR3 residues: CASSYSPGVGNEQFF. CDR3 DNA: TGTGCCAGCAGTTACTCTCCGGGAGTTGGGAATGAGCAGTTCTTC.

This clonotype was seen a handful of times. This chain joins TRBV4-3 and TRBJ2-7; the D is unclear. This CDR3 contains 14 residues. Germline lookup yields CDR1 LGHNA and CDR2 YSLEER. Trimming took 1 base from V and 3 from J, leaving 10 bases between them. The CDR3, as DNA: TGCGCCAGCAGCCAAGCGAGAGACGGCTACGAGCAGTACTTC. It is translated as CASSQARDGYEQYF.

This chain connects TRBV6-5 to TRBJ2-7; TRBD1 agrees at 8 bases. Germline-derived CDR1 and CDR2 are MNHEY and SVGAGI. CDR3 length equals 14 residues. V was clipped by 2 bases and J by 4 bases; unmatched bases: 4. CDR3 sequence (DNA): TGTGCCAGCAGTTACCGACAGGGGAGGTACGAGCAGTACTTC. The encoded protein is CASSYRQGRYEQYF.

This clonotype showed up many times. This chain uses TRBV7-2 with TRBJ2-7; 9 bases match TRBD1. V was clipped by 6 bases and J by 4 bases; unmatched bases: 13. The CDR3 length is 16 residues. Looked up from germline, CDR1 is SGHTA and CDR2 is FQGNSA. The CDR3 reads CASSSVPGTGIYEQYF. The CDR3 DNA follows: TGTGCCAGCAGTTCGGTCCCCGGGACAGGGATTTACGAGCAGTACTTC.

The sample holds a few counts of this clonotype. The chain carries TRBV4-1 and TRBJ2-3; D may be TRBD1 (6 bases). CDR3 length equals 17 residues. Germline CDR1 reads MGHRA; CDR2 reads YSYEKL. Trimming left V 0 bases short and J 2 bases short, with 15 bases between. The CDR3 loop reads CASSQDLRDTYTDTQYF. The CDR3 DNA is TGCGCCAGCAGCCAAGATCTAAGGGACACCTACACAGATACGCAGTATTTT.

The chain joins TRBV5-1 to TRBJ1-1; no firm D call. CDR3 length: 13 amino acids. V lost 0 bases, J lost 7 bases, and 10 bases lay in between. CDR1 is SGHRS and CDR2 is YFSETQ in the germline V gene. In nucleotides, the CDR3 is TGCGCCAGCAGCTTGGCGTCAGATCGTGAAGCTTTCTTT. Protein product: CASSLASDREAFF.

This clonotype was detected many times. The chain employs TRBV10-3 and TRBJ2-1; 8 bases line up with TRBD2. This CDR3 region has 15 residues. V shed 3 bases, J shed 0 bases, and the junction held 1 base outside the gene matches. Germline CDR1 reads ENHRY; CDR2 reads SYGVKD. The CDR3 DNA follows: TGTGCCATCAGTGACGGGAGGGTCTCCTACAATGAGCAGTTCTTC. This encodes CAISDGRVSYNEQFF.

This clonotype has more than one count but fewer than ten. The V and J genes are TRBV19 and TRBJ2-7, with TRBD1 as a possible D gene (5 bases). The germline V gene has CDR1 LNHDA and CDR2 SQIVND (reference sequence). The CDR3 spans 16 residues. Trimming shortened V by 4 bases and J by 3 bases, and 19 bases separated the two germline ends. This CDR3 is CASSTRGTGHHYEQYF. The CDR3, as DNA: TGTGCCAGTAGTACCCGAGGAACAGGACACCACTACGAGCAGTACTTC.

V usage is TRBV7-3 and J usage is TRBJ1-1, with D possibly TRBD1 on 5 matching bases. The length of the CDR3 is 14 residues. CDR1 SGHTA and CDR2 FQGTGA come from the germline V gene. V was shortened by 4 bases and J by 3 bases, with 12 bases between the two germline ends. The chain's CDR3 is CASSSQASDTEAFF. The DNA for the CDR3 is TGTGCCAGCAGCTCACAGGCTTCCGACACTGAAGCTTTCTTT.

The J gene is TRBJ1-5, the V gene TRBV20-1; perhaps TRBD1 as D (6 bases). Trimming removed 6 bases from V and 6 bases from J, with 15 bases in between. The CDR3 has 13 amino acids. CDR1 is DFQATT, CDR2 SNEGSKA, per germline (reference sequence). CDR3 protein: CSAEGGRSQPQHF. CDR3 DNA sequence: TGCAGTGCCGAGGGGGGCAGAAGTCAGCCCCAGCATTTT.

This chain connects TRBV4-3 to TRBJ2-7; 9 positions match TRBD2. Germline V gives CDR1 LGHNA, CDR2 YSLEER. The CDR3 sequence is 15 residues long. The V segment lost 1 base and the J segment 1 base; nucleotides outside the gene matches: 2. As DNA, the CDR3 is TGCGCCAGCAGCCAAGTAGCGGGAGCTTCCTACGAGCAGTACTTC. Its protein product is CASSQVAGASYEQYF.

The chain employs TRBV20-1 and TRBJ1-4; 8 bases are a match to TRBD1. The CDR3 length is 13 residues. The trim removed 3 bases at V and 6 bases at J, leaving 3 bases unmatched. Germline-derived CDR1 and CDR2 are DFQATT and SNEGSKA (reference sequence). The CDR3: CSARTGVDEKLFF. CDR3 nucleotides: TGCAGTGCTAGGACAGGGGTTGATGAAAAACTGTTTTTT.

This clonotype was seen just once. The rearrangement uses TRBV9 and TRBJ2-1; D gene unclear. The CDR3 extends over 16 amino acids. Germline V gives CDR1 SGDLS, CDR2 YYNGEE. V lost 4 bases and J lost 4, with 18 bases in between. CDR3 sequence (DNA): TGTGCCAGCAGCCCCCGTTGGGTTCTTGGTTACAATGAGCAGTTCTTC. Translation: CASSPRWVLGYNEQFF.

This chain links TRBV20-1 with TRBJ2-1; unclear D gene. From germline, CDR1 is DFQATT and CDR2 SNEGSKA (reference sequence). V was pared by 2 bases and J by 2 bases, with 13 bases between. There are 15 residues in the CDR3. CDR3 coding DNA: TGCAGTGCTAGACAAGAGCTAGACGCCTACAATGAGCAGTTCTTC. This gives the protein CSARQELDAYNEQFF.